This record concerns one T cell receptor beta chain sequence. There are a few counts of this clonotype. The specificity of this receptor is unknown. No quality values exist for individual bases; no much larger clone is one base distant. Library preparation was by 5' RACE. Sequenced using an Illumina HiSeq 2500. A second PCR of roughly 7 to 12 cycles was performed with a sample-barcoded 5' primer and a J-beta primer mix. Each TCR beta cDNA molecule received a unique molecular identifier from a template-switch 5' adaptor carrying 12 random nucleotides. At least 2.5 million CDR3-containing paired-end reads were obtained from each sample. The Mint cDNA synthesis kit, primed by a TRBC-specific oligonucleotide, was used to synthesize first-strand cDNA from all RNA. Following uracil-DNA glycosylase treatment, all cDNA underwent a first 18-cycle PCR with the universal primers M1SS and BC2_uni_R. In the source study's methods: Each sample was normalized by randomly selecting 1 million high-quality reads, each carrying a distinct molecular identifier. Reads with shared molecular identifiers were discarded instead of being binned into consensus sequences. CDR3 identification, clonotype clustering and error correction used MiTCR with a Q25 quality threshold and the strictest error-elimination algorithm. A nonparametric unseen species model with Euler transformation was used to estimate lower-bound total TCR beta diversity. TCRdb took the public reads, trimmed them with fastp at Q25, ran MiXCR for clone calling and kept in-frame beta chains. Entries are consolidated by CDR3 protein sequence, retaining the most common genes and DNA. TCRdb, not the original authors, processed these V and J calls. The sample includes about 780,000 distinct CDR3 sequences, with 55% to 65% observed a single time. About a quarter of the sample rests with the top ten.

The entry originates in a study of blood T cells in healthy people across ages (dated by TCRdb to 2015 to 2017). Regarding the study in general: In model experiments, template switching captured roughly one uniquely barcoded TCR beta cDNA molecule for every two T cells. Using deep sequencing normalized with unique cDNA molecular identifiers, the study measured how TCR beta repertoire diversity changes with age. Donors were grouped into four age groups: young (average approximately 15 years), middle-aged (roughly 40), aged (around 60) and long-lived (approximately 75). Donors of different ages were randomly distributed across sequencing lanes to avoid experimental bias. Using the same blood draw, the study looked at two additional independent replicas of 1 million unique cDNA reads for two donors, one aged 18 to 30 and the other aged 80 or older.

Results the study describes overall, beyond this receptor: Bulk unsorted PBMC profiling prevented conclusive comparison of naive and antigen-experienced compartments. Estimates of total diversity from one million sequenced T cells were regarded as lower bounds and underestimates. As age increased, observed TCR beta diversity per million T cells dropped in a roughly linear way, and a significant reduction was already evident by age roughly 40. Compared with the aged group, the long-lived group had more naive CD4+ T cells, fewer expanded clones and increased TCR diversity, suggesting age selection. Because donor CMV infection status was unknown, age-related changes in expanded clonotypes were potentially confounded. The percentage of naive T cells measured by flow cytometry correlated strongly with observed TCR beta diversity.

The donors were some 39 Caucasian individuals from Russia, aged 6 to 90 years, who were systemically healthy. About 10 milliliters of peripheral blood were collected from each donor into EDTA-treated Vacutainer tubes. Ficoll-Paque density-gradient centrifugation was used to isolate PBMCs, with at least 6 million per sample. Total RNA, at least 5.5 micrograms per sample, was extracted from PBMCs with Trizol reagent. For every donor, flow cytometry on a PBMC aliquot measured the percentage of naive CD45RAhigh/CD27high T cells. Taken from the germline V gene (reference sequence), the CDR1 and CDR2 loops are DFQATT and SNEGSKA. Relative to germline, V is missing 3 bases and J is missing 1 base, with 3 bases of the junction outside any gene match. The CDR3 numbers 13 residues from cysteine through phenylalanine. Only the CDR3 portion is preserved as DNA: 39 bases, with reading frame beginning at the first base.

The chain employs TRBV20-1 and TRBJ2-7; 7 bases in between match TRBD1. The sequence was obtained from a man younger than 40 in good health. The specimen sequenced was blood. CDR3 protein: CSASNRGSYEQYF. The sequence in DNA is TGCAGTGCTAGCAACAGGGGTTCCTACGAGCAGTACTTC.